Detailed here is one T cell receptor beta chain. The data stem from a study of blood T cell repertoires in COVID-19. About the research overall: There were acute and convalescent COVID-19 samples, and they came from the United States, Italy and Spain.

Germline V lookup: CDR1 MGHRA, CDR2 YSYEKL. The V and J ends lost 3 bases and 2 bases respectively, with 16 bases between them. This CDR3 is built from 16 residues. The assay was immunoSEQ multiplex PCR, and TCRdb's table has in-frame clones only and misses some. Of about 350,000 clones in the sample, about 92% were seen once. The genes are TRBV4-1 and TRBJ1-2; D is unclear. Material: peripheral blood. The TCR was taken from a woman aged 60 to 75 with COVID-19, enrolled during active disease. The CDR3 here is CASSHNHESWNYGYTF. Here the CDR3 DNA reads TGCGCCAGCAGCCATAATCACGAGTCCTGGAACTATGGCTACACCTTC.